Included here is one TCR beta chain sequence, with context. Source study methods: Nucleated cell counts were estimated from reference gene primer amplification. Sequencing was performed with immunoSEQ multiplex PCR; in TCRdb, only in-frame clones are kept and a portion is missing. V and J calls and clone size are copied from that table; D and trimming were computed from the DNA. The sample carries approximately 100,000 clones, more than 90% recorded once. In germline, CDR1 is MNHNY, CDR2 SVGAGI (reference sequence). With 5 bases removed from V and 5 bases from J, the gap between germline ends came to 12 bases. This CDR3 spans 13 amino acids. This entry is derived from a study of blood T cell repertoires in COVID-19. Across the study: Donors in the United States, Italy and Spain gave samples during acute or convalescent COVID-19. In each case, the material was cDNA or gDNA derived from T cells, B-cell-depleted T cells, or PBMCs.

The TCR comes from a man between 65 and 85 years old with acute or convalescent COVID-19. The sequencing input was peripheral blood. The chain employs TRBV6-6 and TRBJ1-2, with D perhaps matching TRBD1 (6 bases). Here the CDR3 reads CASSQDSHYGYTF. For the CDR3, the DNA is TGTGCCAGCAGTCAGGACAGCCATTATGGCTACACCTTC.